What follows are 2 T cell receptor beta chains derived from one specimen sequenced in a study of T cell responses to AZD1222 COVID-19 vaccine. The protocol was immunoSEQ multiplex PCR, while the TCRdb copy is restricted to in-frame clones and leaves out a portion. The sample includes around 35,000 clones, around nine tenths of them seen just once. Sequencing was performed on peripheral blood, taken on day 0 of AZD1222 vaccination. Receptor source: an adult in good health.

J is TRBJ2-1 and V is TRBV24-1, with 8 bases that match TRBD1. Trimming took 3 bases from V and 4 from J; bases not matched to a gene: 4. The CDR3 runs to 15 residues. CDR1 is KGHDR and CDR2 is SFDVKD in the germline V gene. CDR3 residues: CATSDLTGEYNEQFF. The CDR3 DNA reads as TGTGCCACCAGTGATCTGACAGGGGAGTACAATGAGCAGTTCTTC.

The chain uses TRBV7-2 and TRBJ2-5; D may be TRBD1 or TRBD2 (5 bases each). The CDR3 spans 14 residues. Germline CDR1 and CDR2: SGHTA and FQGNSA. V was shortened by 4 bases and J by 5 bases, with 14 bases between the two germline ends. CDR3 in amino acids: CASSWSSGHETQYF. In DNA form, the CDR3 reads TGTGCCAGCAGCTGGAGCTCGGGGCACGAGACCCAGTACTTC.